A selection of T cell receptor beta chains follows, all from one sample in a study of cytomegalovirus exposure and HLA in healthy donors. The method was immunoSEQ multiplex PCR; TCRdb's version includes in-frame clones alone and lacks a portion of them. The sample yields about 62,000 clones, around 87% seen once. Specimen: PBMCs. These TCRs come from a man aged 18-30 years in good health and CMV-seronegative. CDR3s include the opening cysteine and the closing phenylalanine or tryptophan. D genes are given only for firm matches. Not every row has a clone size; where given, it reads once, few, many or a size class.

v_gene: TRBV10-3; d_gene: TRBD1; j_gene: TRBJ2-7; abundance: -; CDR3nt: TGTGCCATCGGAACAGGGGGCGGAGAGCAGTACTTC; CDR3aa: CAIGTGGGEQYF
v_gene: TRBV5-1; d_gene: TRBD2; j_gene: TRBJ2-1; abundance: -; CDR3nt: TGCGCCAGCAGCCCGGAGGCGGGGGGATTCTACAATGAGCAGTTCTTC; CDR3aa: CASSPEAGGFYNEQFF
v_gene: TRBV5-4; d_gene: -; j_gene: TRBJ1-1; abundance: -; CDR3nt: TGTGCCAGCAGCTTGGGGCGGGGTATGAACACTGAAGCTTTCTTT; CDR3aa: CASSLGRGMNTEAFF
v_gene: TRBV7-8; d_gene: -; j_gene: TRBJ1-2; abundance: -; CDR3nt: TGTGCCAGCAGCTTAACAGGAGAAAACACCTTC; CDR3aa: CASSLTGENTF
v_gene: TRBV9; d_gene: TRBD2; j_gene: TRBJ2-5; abundance: -; CDR3nt: TGTGCCAGCAGCGTGGGGGGGTCCCAAGAGACCCAGTACTTC; CDR3aa: CASSVGGSQETQYF
v_gene: TRBV10-1; d_gene: -; j_gene: TRBJ2-2; abundance: -; CDR3nt: TGCGCCAGCAATAGGGACATCACCGGGGAGCTGTTTTTT; CDR3aa: CASNRDITGELFF
v_gene: TRBV30; d_gene: TRBD1; j_gene: TRBJ1-5; abundance: -; CDR3nt: TGTGCCTGGAGGACCCGACAGGGAGATCAGCCCCAGCATTTT; CDR3aa: CAWRTRQGDQPQHF
v_gene: TRBV7-9; d_gene: -; j_gene: TRBJ1-1; abundance: -; CDR3nt: TGTGCCAGCAGCCTCGGGATTGGGGACACTGAAGCTTTCTTT; CDR3aa: CASSLGIGDTEAFF
v_gene: TRBV5-6; d_gene: -; j_gene: TRBJ1-2; abundance: -; CDR3nt: TGTGCCAGCAGTATCCGCTATGGCTACACCTTC; CDR3aa: CASSIRYGYTF
v_gene: TRBV29-1; d_gene: -; j_gene: TRBJ1-3; abundance: once; CDR3nt: TGCAGCGCAACAAGGGGATCAGGAAACACCATATATTTT; CDR3aa: CSATRGSGNTIYF
v_gene: TRBV4-1; d_gene: -; j_gene: TRBJ2-7; abundance: -; CDR3nt: TGCGCCAGCAGCCCGAGGGACAACTCCTACGAGCAGTACTTC; CDR3aa: CASSPRDNSYEQYF
v_gene: TRBV28; d_gene: -; j_gene: TRBJ2-3; abundance: -; CDR3nt: TGTGCCAGCAGTTTCTGGGCAGGGGAAGATACGCAGTATTTT; CDR3aa: CASSFWAGEDTQYF
v_gene: TRBV6-5; d_gene: TRBD1; j_gene: TRBJ1-1; abundance: -; CDR3nt: TGTGCCAGCAGGCCGGGACAGGGAGACACTGAAGCTTTCTTT; CDR3aa: CASRPGQGDTEAFF
v_gene: TRBV2; d_gene: -; j_gene: TRBJ1-2; abundance: -; CDR3nt: TGTGCCAGCTTGGACTGGGCGGATGGCTACACCTTC; CDR3aa: CASLDWADGYTF
v_gene: TRBV12-5; d_gene: TRBD1; j_gene: TRBJ1-5; abundance: -; CDR3nt: TGTGCTAGTGGTCTCGGACAGGGCCATCAGCCCCGGCATTTT; CDR3aa: CASGLGQGHQPRHF
v_gene: TRBV9; d_gene: -; j_gene: TRBJ1-4; abundance: -; CDR3nt: TGTGCCAGCAGCGTAGCGGGTGGGGGGAATGAAAAACTGTTTTTT; CDR3aa: CASSVAGGGNEKLFF
v_gene: TRBV10-3; d_gene: -; j_gene: TRBJ1-5; abundance: -; CDR3nt: TGTGCCATCAGCCCGGAGGGAGATCAGCCCCAGCATTTT; CDR3aa: CAISPEGDQPQHF
v_gene: TRBV28; d_gene: -; j_gene: TRBJ1-4; abundance: -; CDR3nt: TGTGCCAGCAGTACCCGACAGGACAAAATGGGGAAACTGTTTTTT; CDR3aa: CASSTRQDKMGKLFF
v_gene: TRBV7-9; d_gene: TRBD1; j_gene: TRBJ1-1; abundance: -; CDR3nt: TGTGCCAGCAGCTTGACAGGGGCGGCTGAAGCTTTCTTT; CDR3aa: CASSLTGAAEAFF
v_gene: TRBV25-1; d_gene: -; j_gene: TRBJ2-7; abundance: -; CDR3nt: TGTGCCAGCAGTGTAAGTAGCTACGAGCAGTACTTC; CDR3aa: CASSVSSYEQYF
v_gene: TRBV9; d_gene: -; j_gene: TRBJ2-3; abundance: -; CDR3nt: TGTGCCAGCAGCGTAGGGAGTGGCACAGATACGCAGTATTTT; CDR3aa: CASSVGSGTDTQYF
v_gene: TRBV9; d_gene: TRBD2; j_gene: TRBJ2-6; abundance: once; CDR3nt: TGTGCCAGCAGCGTTTGGGGGGGAGGAACTGGGGCCAACGTCCTGACTTTC; CDR3aa: CASSVWGGGTGANVLTF
v_gene: TRBV30; d_gene: TRBD2; j_gene: TRBJ2-2; abundance: few; CDR3nt: TGTGCCTCTGGGAGGGGCTGGAAGCTGTTTTTT; CDR3aa: CASGRGWKLFF
v_gene: TRBV6-4; d_gene: TRBD2; j_gene: TRBJ2-1; abundance: -; CDR3nt: TGTGCCAGCAGCACTTTAGCGGGGGGGCCTGATGAGCAGTTCTTC; CDR3aa: CASSTLAGGPDEQFF
v_gene: TRBV9; d_gene: TRBD1; j_gene: TRBJ1-2; abundance: -; CDR3nt: TGTGCCAGCAGCGTAGGGACAGGGGCGGTGGCTGGCGGCTACACCTTC; CDR3aa: CASSVGTGAVAGGYTF
v_gene: TRBV4-2; d_gene: TRBD2; j_gene: TRBJ2-7; abundance: -; CDR3nt: TGTGCCAGCAGCCAAGGGGGGACTAGCGGGGCCTACGAGCAGTACTTC; CDR3aa: CASSQGGTSGAYEQYF
v_gene: TRBV9; d_gene: TRBD1; j_gene: TRBJ2-7; abundance: few; CDR3nt: TGTGCCAGCAGCGTAGAACAGGGGGCCTCCTACGAGCAGTACTTC; CDR3aa: CASSVEQGASYEQYF
v_gene: TRBV2; d_gene: -; j_gene: TRBJ2-5; abundance: -; CDR3nt: TGTGCCAGCACCGAGAGGGCTAGTAAACAAGAGACCCAGTACTTC; CDR3aa: CASTERASKQETQYF
v_gene: TRBV28; d_gene: TRBD1; j_gene: TRBJ2-5; abundance: -; CDR3nt: TGTGCCAGCAGTTCAACAGGGGGAGGAGAGACCCAGTACTTC; CDR3aa: CASSSTGGGETQYF
v_gene: TRBV4-2; d_gene: TRBD1; j_gene: TRBJ2-6; abundance: -; CDR3nt: TGTGCCAGCAGCCAAGTCGGACAGGGAGGCTCTGGGGCCAACGTCCTGACTTTC; CDR3aa: CASSQVGQGGSGANVLTF
v_gene: TRBV28; d_gene: TRBD1; j_gene: TRBJ1-2; abundance: -; CDR3nt: TGTGCCAGCAGTTCGACAGGGTACTATGGCTACACCTTC; CDR3aa: CASSSTGYYGYTF
v_gene: TRBV19; d_gene: -; j_gene: TRBJ1-6; abundance: once; CDR3nt: TGTGCCAGTAGTCCCTGGGACACCAATAGCGGGATCCACTTT; CDR3aa: CASSPWDTNSGIHF
v_gene: TRBV30; d_gene: TRBD1; j_gene: TRBJ1-6; abundance: -; CDR3nt: TGTGCCGGGACAGTGAATAATTCACCCCTCCACTTT; CDR3aa: CAGTVNNSPLHF
v_gene: TRBV6-5; d_gene: -; j_gene: TRBJ1-1; abundance: -; CDR3nt: TGTGCCAGCAGTTACGACCAGGGCGGTACTGAAGCTTTCTTT; CDR3aa: CASSYDQGGTEAFF
v_gene: TRBV19; d_gene: -; j_gene: TRBJ1-1; abundance: -; CDR3nt: TGTGCCAGTAGTGTGACAGGAAGTGGCACTGAAGCTTTCTTT; CDR3aa: CASSVTGSGTEAFF
v_gene: TRBV27; d_gene: TRBD1; j_gene: TRBJ2-7; abundance: -; CDR3nt: TGTGCCAGCAGTCAAGACAGGGTATACTACGAGCAGTACTTC; CDR3aa: CASSQDRVYYEQYF
v_gene: TRBV21-1; d_gene: -; j_gene: TRBJ1-2; abundance: -; CDR3nt: TGTGCCACCGAATTCAGGCGGGGCCAGGCCTTCTATGGCTACACCTTC; CDR3aa: CATEFRRGQAFYGYTF
v_gene: TRBV7-5; d_gene: -; j_gene: TRBJ1-1; abundance: -; CDR3nt: TGTGCCAGAAGCCCACTCTGGACAAAGAACACTGAAGCTTTCTTT; CDR3aa: CARSPLWTKNTEAFF
v_gene: TRBV11-2; d_gene: -; j_gene: TRBJ2-1; abundance: once; CDR3nt: TGTGCCAGCAGCCGCGGGGCCATTGAGCAGTTCTTC; CDR3aa: CASSRGAIEQFF
v_gene: TRBV18; d_gene: -; j_gene: TRBJ1-1; abundance: -; CDR3nt: TGTGCCAGCTCCTCTCGGGGCGGGGTGAACACTGAAGCTTTCTTT; CDR3aa: CASSSRGGVNTEAFF
v_gene: TRBV9; d_gene: TRBD2; j_gene: TRBJ2-3; abundance: few; CDR3nt: TGTGCCAGCAGCGCGGGACTAGCGGTGACAGATACGCAGTATTTT; CDR3aa: CASSAGLAVTDTQYF
v_gene: TRBV6-1; d_gene: -; j_gene: TRBJ2-7; abundance: once; CDR3nt: TGTGCCAGCAGTGAACAGCCGGACACCTACGAGCAGTACTTC; CDR3aa: CASSEQPDTYEQYF
v_gene: TRBV10-3; d_gene: -; j_gene: TRBJ2-5; abundance: once; CDR3nt: TGTGCCATCAGTGAGTCGGCACAGCAAGAGACCCAGTACTTC; CDR3aa: CAISESAQQETQYF
v_gene: TRBV19; d_gene: TRBD1; j_gene: TRBJ1-2; abundance: -; CDR3nt: TGTGCCAGTAGCGAGGGACAGGGGAGGTATGGCTACACCTTC; CDR3aa: CASSEGQGRYGYTF
v_gene: TRBV28; d_gene: TRBD1; j_gene: TRBJ1-1; abundance: -; CDR3nt: TGTGCCAGCATTCCAGGGGGCTTGAACACTGAAGCTTTCTTT; CDR3aa: CASIPGGLNTEAFF
v_gene: TRBV18; d_gene: -; j_gene: TRBJ2-2; abundance: -; CDR3nt: TGTGCCAGCTCACCGGCTAACACCGGGGAGCTGTTTTTT; CDR3aa: CASSPANTGELFF
v_gene: TRBV28; d_gene: -; j_gene: TRBJ1-1; abundance: -; CDR3nt: TGTGCCAGCAGCGACTCACCCACGAACACTGAAGCTTTCTTT; CDR3aa: CASSDSPTNTEAFF
v_gene: TRBV14; d_gene: -; j_gene: TRBJ1-1; abundance: -; CDR3nt: TGTGCCAGCAGCCTCAGGACAAATTTGAACACTGAAGCTTTCTTT; CDR3aa: CASSLRTNLNTEAFF
v_gene: TRBV5-1; d_gene: TRBD1; j_gene: TRBJ2-7; abundance: -; CDR3nt: TGCGCCAGCAGCTTGGATCTCGACAGGGGCCTAGACACCTCCTCCTACGAGCAGTACTTC; CDR3aa: CASSLDLDRGLDTSSYEQYF
v_gene: TRBV5-1; d_gene: -; j_gene: TRBJ1-6; abundance: -; CDR3nt: TGCGCCAGCAGCTTGGGGTCAGGTAATTCACCCCTCCACTTT; CDR3aa: CASSLGSGNSPLHF
v_gene: TRBV11-2; d_gene: TRBD1; j_gene: TRBJ1-1; abundance: -; CDR3nt: TGTGCCAGTACCACAGGGGGTCTCACTGAAGCTTTCTTT; CDR3aa: CASTTGGLTEAFF
v_gene: TRBV5-1; d_gene: TRBD2; j_gene: TRBJ2-5; abundance: -; CDR3nt: TGCGCCAGCAGCTTCGCTAGCGGGGGTCCCCAAGAGACCCAGTACTTC; CDR3aa: CASSFASGGPQETQYF